Described below is a single T cell receptor beta chain sequence and its context. The antigen remains unidentified. TCRdb re-called the 5' RACE reads with MiXCR, one entry per CDR3 protein. This table has nearly 550,000 distinct CDR3 sequences, about 19% appearing once. The entry originates in a study of T cells after yellow fever vaccination. At the level of the study: The SMART-Seq v4 Ultra Low Input method served to prepare the low-cell-number fractions.

Study-wide points: Weaker overall, the secondary response nonetheless peaked faster (day 5 versus 15). Post-booster repertoires contained most primary-vaccination clones again (roughly 95% CD4, roughly 90% CD8).

The V end lost 0 bases, the J end lost 4 bases, and 7 bases lay between the germline ends. CDR1 is SGHTA, CDR2 FQGNSA, per germline. The CDR3 is 14 residues long. The sequenced sample was PBMCs, obtained 15 days after the yellow fever booster vaccination. The TCR comes from a man aged 25-40 years who received the YFV17D yellow fever vaccine. The V call is TRBV7-2, the J call TRBJ1-3, with D uncertain. CDR3 in DNA: TGTGCCAGCAGCTTAGCTACCTCCGGAAACACCATATATTTT. Its translation: CASSLATSGNTIYF.